Presented here are 18 T cell receptor beta chains from one specimen sequenced in a study of T-cell reconstitution after alpha-beta-depleted transplantation in children. The TCRbeta library incorporated unique molecular identifiers. MiXCR, applied by TCRdb to the PCR reads, yields one record per CDR3 protein. This sample yields a few hundred thousand distinct CDR3 sequences, of which approximately 9% are seen a single time; approximately 5.9% belongs to the top ten. The starting material was PBMCs from the stem cell graft donor, obtained from the stem cell graft. Every receptor here comes from a human donor who donated a stem cell graft to a child with acute lymphoblastic leukemia.

This clonotype appeared many times. The V call is TRBV29-1, the J call TRBJ1-5; D remains ambiguous. V was cut by 4 bases and J by 2 bases, with 6 bases left in between. The CDR3 has 12 amino acids. Germline V gives CDR1 SQVTM, CDR2 ANQGSEA. The CDR3 sequence is CSVVWGNQPQHF. CDR3 DNA: TGCAGCGTTGTATGGGGCAATCAGCCCCAGCATTTT.

The chain has TRBV6-2 or TRBV6-3 and TRBJ2-1, with no clear D. The CDR3 sequence is 13 residues long. Germline V gives CDR1 MNHEY, CDR2 SVGEGT. V was clipped by 2 bases and J by 0 bases, with 2 bases between them. Written as DNA, the CDR3 is TGTGCCAGCAGTTACGACTCCTACAATGAGCAGTTCTTC. It encodes CASSYDSYNEQFF.

This chain links TRBV19 with TRBJ1-1, with TRBD1 matching 7 bases. Losses at the gene ends were 3 bases for V and 2 bases for J; bases not matched to a gene: 6. The germline V gene encodes CDR1 LNHDA and CDR2 SQIVND (reference sequence). This CDR3 is 15 amino acids long. The chain's CDR3 is CASSILGTENTEAFF. CDR3 bases: TGTGCCAGTAGTATTCTCGGGACAGAAAACACTGAAGCTTTCTTT.

This clonotype was observed at least ten times. The chain couples TRBV5-1 to TRBJ2-2, with D possibly TRBD1 on 5 matching bases. V was cut by 7 bases and J by 0 bases, with 16 bases left in between. Germline V gene lookup returns CDR1 SGHRS and CDR2 YFSETQ. The CDR3 totals 16 residues. The CDR3 sequence: CASHLGQGSNTGELFF. The CDR3 DNA follows: TGCGCCAGCCACTTAGGGCAGGGCTCGAACACCGGGGAGCTGTTTTTT.

In its sample, this clonotype was seen many times. The genes are TRBV2 and TRBJ2-7; 7 bases line up with TRBD1. J was trimmed by 5 bases and V by 6 bases; bases with no gene match: 4. Per germline, CDR1 SNHLY and CDR2 FYNNEI. There are 12 residues in the CDR3. CDR3 sequence reads: CASSHGTDEQYF. In DNA form, the CDR3 reads TGTGCCAGCAGCCATGGGACAGACGAGCAGTACTTC.

This clonotype was found many times. This chain links TRBV6-5 with TRBJ1-5; D gene ambiguous. Germline CDR1 MNHEY, CDR2 SVGAGI. With 2 bases removed from V and 5 bases from J, the gap between germline ends came to 10 bases. The CDR3 is 14 residues long. The DNA for the CDR3 is TGTGCCAGCAGTTACGAGTATTCGGATCAGCCCCAGCATTTT. Translated, it gives CASSYEYSDQPQHF.

This clonotype was counted only a few times. The V call is TRBV5-1, the J call TRBJ2-3, with TRBD2 matching over 15 bases. This CDR3 has 17 amino acids. The ends lost 4 bases at V and 6 bases at J; junction bases unmatched: 9. The V gene's germline CDR1 is SGHRS and CDR2 YFSETQ. CDR3 protein: CASSPGLAGGPTDTQYF. The CDR3 DNA reads as TGCGCCAGCAGCCCGGGACTAGCGGGGGGACCGACGGATACGCAGTATTTT. The variable domain in full, completed from reference TRBV5-1 and TRBJ2-3, reads KAGVTQTPRYLIKTRGQQVTLSCSPISGHRSVSWYQQTPGQGLQFLFEYFSETQRNKGNFPGRFSGRQFSNSRSEMNVSTLELGDSALYLCASSPGLAGGPTDTQYFGPGTRLTVL.

The sample holds a few counts of this clonotype. The chain has TRBV4-1 and TRBJ1-5, with 11 bases aligning to TRBD1. The V and J ends lost 4 bases and 0 bases, in that order; junction bases with no gene match: 2. This CDR3 spans 16 amino acids. Germline assignment: CDR1 MGHRA and CDR2 YSYEKL. CDR3 region: CASSRGTGGSNQPQHF. CDR3 nucleotides: TGCGCCAGCAGCCGAGGGACAGGGGGTAGCAATCAGCCCCAGCATTTT.

Ten or more counts support this clonotype. The chain couples TRBV18 to TRBJ1-5, with a weak D call TRBD1 (5 bases). With 2 bases removed from V and 6 bases from J, the gap between germline ends came to 11 bases. Germline V gene lookup returns CDR1 KGHSH and CDR2 LQKENI. CDR3 length: 14 residues. CDR3 DNA sequence: TGTGCCAGCTCACCAGACCAGGGAAGTCAGCCCCAGCATTTT. This codes for CASSPDQGSQPQHF. Variable domain in full (rest from reference TRBV18 and TRBJ1-5): NAGVMQNPRHLVRRRGQEARLRCSPMKGHSHVYWYRQLPEEGLKFMVYLQKENIIDESGMPKERFSAEFPKEGPSILRIQQVVRGDSAAYFCASSPDQGSQPQHFGDGTRLSIL.

This clonotype was found many times. The V and J genes are TRBV11-2 and TRBJ1-1, with D perhaps matching TRBD1 (6 bases). Trimming shortened V by 5 bases and J by 1 base, and 23 bases separated the two germline ends. The CDR3 is 18 residues long. From germline, CDR1 is SGHAT and CDR2 FQNNGV. The CDR3 nucleotides read TGTGCCAGCAGCCGTTTCGGGGGCTTCGAGGGAGGGAACACTGAAGCTTTCTTT. Encoded protein: CASSRFGGFEGGNTEAFF. The complete variable domain, with remaining parts taken from reference TRBV11-2 and TRBJ1-1, reads EAGVAQSPRYKIIEKRQSVAFWCNPISGHATLYWYQQILGQGPKLLIQFQNNGVVDDSQLPKDRFSAERLKGVDSTLKIQPAKLEDSAVYLCASSRFGGFEGGNTEAFFGQGTRLTVV.

This clonotype was detected a few times. The rearrangement uses TRBV3-1 and TRBJ2-5, with D hard to call. Trimming removed 0 bases from V and 3 bases from J, with 11 bases in between. Germline V gives CDR1 LGHDT, CDR2 YNNKEL (reference sequence). The CDR3 runs 15 residues. For the CDR3, the DNA is TGTGCCAGCAGCCAAGAGATTTCGGCCAAAGAGACCCAGTACTTC. This sequence encodes CASSQEISAKETQYF.

Ten or more counts support this clonotype. The chain is built from TRBV20-1 and TRBJ2-1; the D gene could be TRBD1 or TRBD2 (6 bases each). Germline lookup yields CDR1 DFQATT and CDR2 SNEGSKA (reference sequence). CDR3 length equals 13 residues. V lost 4 bases to trimming and J lost 8 bases, with 15 bases between them. This CDR3 is CSATWGAWDEQFF. DNA of the CDR3: TGCAGTGCTACGTGGGGGGCCTGGGATGAGCAGTTCTTC.

Only a few counts were recorded for this clonotype. The genes are TRBV6-2 or TRBV6-3 and TRBJ1-3; no definite D call. The CDR3 runs 14 residues. Germline lookup yields CDR1 MNHEY and CDR2 SVGEGT. Trimming removed 2 bases from V and 1 base from J, with 6 bases in between. In DNA form, the CDR3 reads TGTGCCAGCAGTTACGCGGTTTCTGGAAACACCATATATTTT. Translated: CASSYAVSGNTIYF.

In this sample, this clonotype turned up many times. CDR3 coding DNA: TGCGCCAGCAGCTTAGGCCAGGCCAGCACCGGGGAGCTGTTTTTT. Protein product: CASSLGQASTGELFF. V is TRBV5-1 and J is TRBJ2-2, with D hard to call. Germline-derived CDR1 and CDR2 are SGHRS and YFSETQ. Trimming cost V 2 bases and J 4 bases, with 12 bases left between them. The CDR3 runs 15 residues.

This clonotype was seen many times. CDR3 bases: TGTGCCAGCAGTTTATCCGAAATGAACACTGAAGCTTTCTTT. Protein product: CASSLSEMNTEAFF. This sequence joins TRBV12-3 or TRBV12-4 and TRBJ1-1, with D hard to call. The V end was cut by 2 bases, the J end by 0 bases, with 7 bases between. This CDR3 has 14 amino acids.

The rearrangement links TRBV7-2 to TRBJ2-1, with 13 bases matching TRBD2. After removal of 3 bases from V and 8 bases from J, the junction contained 4 bases not matched to a gene. CDR1 is SGHTA and CDR2 is FQGNSA in the germline V gene. The CDR3 extends over 15 amino acids. Here the CDR3 reads CASSFTSGGAHEQFF. The CDR3 DNA reads TGTGCCAGCAGCTTCACTAGCGGGGGGGCGCATGAGCAGTTCTTC.

This clonotype was detected a few times. The V and J genes are TRBV20-1 and TRBJ2-2; 16 nucleotides agree with TRBD2. Looked up from germline, CDR1 is DFQATT and CDR2 is SNEGSKA (reference sequence). The CDR3 spans 17 residues. V shed 3 bases and J 3 bases; nucleotides not matched to a gene: 4. CDR3 amino acids: CSARGLAGGEDTGELFF. The DNA for the CDR3 is TGCAGTGCTAGGGGACTAGCGGGGGGGGAGGACACCGGGGAGCTGTTTTTT.

This clonotype was recorded at least ten times. This chain connects TRBV5-1 to TRBJ2-3; D uncertain. Trimming took off 5 bases at V and 2 bases at J, with 6 bases between the two ends. Germline V gives CDR1 SGHRS, CDR2 YFSETQ. CDR3 length: 12 amino acids. The CDR3 here is CASRDLTDTQYF. For the CDR3, the DNA is TGCGCCAGCAGGGATCTCACAGATACGCAGTATTTT.